One sample yielded the 22 T cell receptor beta chains listed below, sequenced in a study of multiple sclerosis patients with progressive multifocal leukoencephalopathy. Indicated time point: around 12 months of natalizumab therapy. TCRdb's table, derived via immunoSEQ multiplex PCR, lists solely in-frame clones and lacks some. Here the sample spans about 25,000 clones, around 93% being singletons. The sample consisted of PBMCs, taken from a patient treated with natalizumab. These receptors were collected from a man aged 25 to 45 with multiple sclerosis.

The chain recombines TRBV5-4 with TRBJ1-1; the D gene is possibly TRBD1 (6 bases). With 0 bases removed from V and 5 bases from J, the gap between germline ends came to 14 bases. The length of the CDR3 is 15 residues. The germline gives CDR1 SGHNT, CDR2 YYREEE (reference sequence). CDR3 protein: CASSLATGARTEAFF. CDR3 coding DNA: TGTGCCAGCAGCTTGGCCACGGGGGCGCGTACTGAAGCTTTCTTT.

This clone was counted once. The chain carries TRBV9 and TRBJ2-2; no firm D call. From germline, CDR1 is SGDLS and CDR2 YYNGEE. The length of the CDR3 is 14 residues. Trimming cost V 0 bases and J 7 bases, with 10 bases left between them. CDR3 amino acids: CASSVGGSLGELFF. CDR3 nucleotide sequence: TGTGCCAGCAGCGTAGGTGGCAGTCTCGGGGAGCTGTTTTTT.

The V call is TRBV6-5, the J call TRBJ1-2, with a weak D call TRBD1 (5 bases). CDR1 MNHEY and CDR2 SVGAGI come from the germline V gene. There are 12 residues in the CDR3. Trimming took off 6 bases at V and 6 bases at J, with 11 bases between the two ends. CDR3 sequence: CASRAGGDGYTF. The CDR3 coding sequence is TGTGCCAGCAGGGCCGGGGGTGATGGCTACACCTTC.

In this sample, this clone turned up a few times. This chain links TRBV12-5 with TRBJ1-1, with 9 bases lining up with TRBD1. The CDR3 is 16 residues long. V gave up 3 bases and J gave up 0 bases; unmatched junction bases: 5. The germline gives CDR1 LGHNT, CDR2 FRNRAP. CDR3 nucleotides: TGTGCTAGTGGTTTAGGACAGGGGCCAATGAACACTGAAGCTTTCTTT. Translating gives CASGLGQGPMNTEAFF.

The chain carries TRBV4-2 and TRBJ2-5; weak D call: TRBD1 (6 bases). The CDR3 totals 17 residues. The V and J ends lost 1 base and 3 bases respectively, with 18 bases between them. The V gene's germline CDR1 is LGHNA and CDR2 YNFKEQ. CDR3 coding DNA: TGTGCCAGCAGCCAAGGAACTTTTAACAGGGTGGAAGAGACCCAGTACTTC. It codes for CASSQGTFNRVEETQYF.

This clone was found once. The chain combines TRBV5-5 with TRBJ1-1; possibly TRBD1 for D (5 bases). The CDR3 is 14 amino acids. V was shortened by 1 base and J by 3 bases, with 10 bases between the two germline ends. Germline CDR1 is SGHKS and CDR2 is YYEKEE (reference sequence). Here the CDR3 reads CASSLLTVYTEAFF. Written as DNA, the CDR3 is TGTGCCAGCAGCTTGCTGACAGTTTACACTGAAGCTTTCTTT.

The rearrangement joins TRBV18 to TRBJ1-4; the D is unclear. CDR1 KGHSH and CDR2 LQKENI come from the germline V gene. Deletions cut 0 bases from V and 8 bases from J, with 10 bases between. The CDR3 is 14 amino acids. The CDR3 loop reads CASSPPVGPEKLFF. CDR3 bases: TGTGCCAGCTCACCACCCGTCGGGCCCGAAAAACTGTTTTTT.

The chain carries TRBV19 and TRBJ2-5; 9 nucleotides agree with TRBD1. The CDR3 is 13 amino acids. Germline V gene data show CDR1 as LNHDA and CDR2 as SQIVND (reference sequence). V gave up 10 bases and J gave up 5 bases; unmatched junction bases: 8. CDR3 nucleotides: TGTGCCACTAAGGGACAGGGAAGGGAGACCCAGTACTTC. Translated, it gives CATKGQGRETQYF.

This chain connects TRBV4-2 to TRBJ2-1; TRBD2 agrees at 11 bases. Losses at the gene ends were 3 bases for V and 7 bases for J; bases not matched to a gene: 11. This CDR3 region has 17 residues. Germline lookup yields CDR1 LGHNA and CDR2 YNFKEQ. This CDR3 reads CASSHPKDSGRVNEQFF. CDR3 DNA sequence: TGTGCCAGCAGCCACCCCAAGGATAGCGGGAGGGTGAATGAGCAGTTCTTC.

The chain is built from TRBV27 and TRBJ2-6; D is ambiguous. This CDR3 spans 15 amino acids. V lost 5 bases and J 0 bases, leaving 8 bases between the germline ends. CDR1 and CDR2 from the germline V gene are MNHEY and SMNVEV (reference sequence). The CDR3 is CASSVTSSGANVLTF. CDR3 nucleotide sequence: TGTGCCAGCAGTGTTACGAGCTCTGGGGCCAACGTCCTGACTTTC.

The V and J genes are TRBV6-5 and TRBJ2-1; 9 bases match TRBD2. Per the germline V gene, CDR1 is MNHEY and CDR2 is SVGAGI. CDR3 length: 15 amino acids. J lost 4 bases, V lost 5 bases, and 6 bases had no gene match. The CDR3 sequence is CASSRSGSGYNEQFF. CDR3 in DNA: TGTGCCAGCAGTCGTAGCGGGAGTGGGTACAATGAGCAGTTCTTC.

The rearrangement uses TRBV5-1 and TRBJ2-5; TRBD1 might be the D (6 bases). The assigned J gene may be wrong: the sequence end matches TRBJ2-7 better. This CDR3 spans 15 amino acids. CDR1 is SGHRS, CDR2 YFSETQ, per germline. The CDR3 DNA sequence: TGCGCCAGCAGCCTAGGGGGAATGAGGAATTACGAGCAGTACTTC. Protein sequence: CASSLGGMRNYEQYF.

The rearrangement links TRBV10-3 to TRBJ1-2; no clear D gene. CDR1 ENHRY and CDR2 SYGVKD come from the germline V gene. CDR3 length equals 13 residues. V was trimmed by 2 bases and J by 4 bases, leaving 8 bases between them. CDR3 amino acids: CAISETTVYGYTF. CDR3 in DNA: TGTGCCATCAGTGAGACCACAGTCTATGGCTACACCTTC.

This clone was recorded only once. Here the CDR3 DNA reads TGTGCCAGCAGTTTTCTTGCAGGGAACACCGGGGAGCTGTTTTTT. It encodes CASSFLAGNTGELFF. The J gene is TRBJ2-2, the V gene TRBV27; D gene ambiguous. The germline V gene encodes CDR1 MNHEY and CDR2 SMNVEV (reference sequence). The CDR3 runs to 15 residues. The V and J ends lost 3 bases and 1 base respectively, with 9 bases between them.

With regard to this clone: Other DNA sequences from this sample encode an identical CDR3 as well. The chain carries TRBV19 and TRBJ1-1; D may be TRBD1 (5 bases). The V and J ends lost 5 bases and 0 bases respectively, with 10 bases between them. Germline V gene lookup returns CDR1 LNHDA and CDR2 SQIVND (reference sequence). CDR3 length equals 14 residues. The CDR3 reads CASSLGHVNTEAFF. CDR3 nucleotides: TGTGCCAGTAGTTTGGGGCACGTGAACACTGAAGCTTTCTTT.

This chain joins TRBV6-1 and TRBJ2-4, with unresolved D. The CDR3 runs 16 residues. From germline, CDR1 is MNHNS and CDR2 SASEGT. Trimming left V 3 bases short and J 2 bases short, with 14 bases between. The CDR3 region is CASSDRHPLTKNIQYF. In DNA, the CDR3 is TGTGCCAGCAGTGACAGACATCCCCTAACCAAAAACATTCAGTACTTC.

This chain joins TRBV7-5 and TRBJ1-2. TRBV7-5 is annotated as a pseudogene. The CDR3 runs to 13 residues. The CDR3 DNA reads as TGTGCCAGCAGCTCCATATGGACCTATGGCTACACCTTC. Translated, it gives CASSSIWTYGYTF.

The chain has TRBV29-1 and TRBJ1-1; D might be TRBD1 (5 bases). The CDR3 has 12 residues. Germline-derived CDR1 and CDR2 are SQVTM and ANQGSEA. Deletions cut 7 bases from V and 0 bases from J, with 9 bases between. In DNA form, the CDR3 reads TGCAGCGGGGGCGGAATGAACACTGAAGCTTTCTTT. It is translated as CSGGGMNTEAFF.

The V and J genes are TRBV2 and TRBJ1-2, with 7 positions matching TRBD1. The V and J ends lost 8 bases and 4 bases, in that order; junction bases with no gene match: 7. Germline loops: CDR1 SNHLY, CDR2 FYNNEI. The CDR3 totals 13 residues. As DNA, the CDR3 is TGTGCCAGCGCCCCAGACAGGGCCTATGGCTACACCTTC. This sequence encodes CASAPDRAYGYTF.

The sample holds one count of this clone. The V and J genes are TRBV19 and TRBJ2-1; tentatively, D is TRBD2 (6 bases). Trimming cost V 6 bases and J 6 bases, with 21 bases left between them. The CDR3 totals 16 residues. CDR1 and CDR2 (germline): LNHDA, SQIVND (reference sequence). Here the CDR3 DNA reads TGTGCCAGTAGACCTAGATTGGGGGAGGATCTCAATGAGCAGTTCTTC. This codes for CASRPRLGEDLNEQFF. Combining the CDR3 with reference TRBV19 and TRBJ2-1 gives the whole variable domain DGGITQSPKYLFRKEGQNVTLSCEQNLNHDAMYWYRQDPGQGLRLIYYSQIVNDFQKGDIAEGYSVSREKKESFPLTVTSAQKNPTAFYLCASRPRLGEDLNEQFFGPGTRLTVL.

The rearrangement joins TRBV14 to TRBJ2-7; 7 nucleotides line up with TRBD1. CDR3 length equals 17 residues. Unmatched junction bases numbered 11, after V lost 0 bases and J lost 3 bases. Germline V lookup: CDR1 SGHDN, CDR2 FVKESK. CDR3 residues: CASSQEVWTGGDYEQYF. The CDR3 DNA reads as TGTGCCAGCAGCCAAGAAGTTTGGACAGGAGGAGACTACGAGCAGTACTTC.

A word on this clone: The sample carries other DNA sequences with the same CDR3. The chain carries TRBV19 and TRBJ2-5; tentatively, D is TRBD1 (5 bases). Germline-derived CDR1 and CDR2 are LNHDA and SQIVND (reference sequence). The V gene lost 6 bases and the J gene lost 5 bases, with 16 bases spanning the gap. The CDR3 is 14 residues long. The CDR3 bases are TGTGCCAGTAGCATGGGCAGGGTCAGGGAGACCCAGTACTTC. As protein: CASSMGRVRETQYF.